The sequence of this TCR beta chain was determined in a study of Tregs in tolerant kidney transplant recipients. Study results and caveats: Findings come from small patient numbers and require larger validation.

The method was immunoSEQ multiplex PCR; TCRdb's version includes in-frame clones alone and lacks a portion of them. The data show about 14,000 clones, over 85% seen once. Germline loops: CDR1 SNHLY, CDR2 FYNNEI. CDR3 length: 16 amino acids. The ends lost 1 base at V and 5 bases at J; junction bases unmatched: 8. As regards this clone: The antigen remains undetermined.

V is TRBV2 and J is TRBJ2-1; 7 bases line up with TRBD2. The receptor's source is a human donor in good health. Sequences were obtained from CD8+ T cells from blood. CDR3: CASSEGGDRGDNEQFF. In nucleotides, the CDR3 is TGTGCCAGCAGTGAAGGAGGGGACCGGGGGGACAATGAGCAGTTCTTC.